Shown below are 3 T cell receptor beta chains from a single sample sequenced in a study of T cell repertoires in cytomegalovirus infection. TCRdb analysed the reads with MiXCR anew, one entry per CDR3 protein. The sample contains some 800,000 distinct CDR3 sequences, over 25% of which appear only once. Antigens of these TCRs are unknown. The sequencing here drew on cultured CD8+ T cells from PBMCs, taken from culture after CMV antigen stimulation. These receptors came from a human donor in good health (CMV status not recorded). Some clones in this sample may be carry-over from other donors' samples.

The chain combines TRBV20-1 with TRBJ1-5; no clear D. Trimming removed 6 bases at V and 0 bases at J, with 15 bases between. The CDR3 spans 15 residues. Germline values: CDR1 DFQATT, CDR2 SNEGSKA (reference sequence). CDR3 DNA: TGCAGTGCCCGAGGGTCGGCAGATAGCAATCAGCCCCAGCATTTT. It yields the protein CSARGSADSNQPQHF.

The chain joins TRBV27 to TRBJ2-3; D is undetermined. The CDR3 consists of 15 residues. Germline CDR1 reads MNHEY; CDR2 reads SMNVEV (reference sequence). Trimming left V 7 bases short and J 0 bases short, with 14 bases between. CDR3 loop: CASTIFLGSTDTQYF. CDR3 DNA sequence: TGTGCCAGCACCATCTTTCTAGGAAGCACAGATACGCAGTATTTT.

This clonotype was observed many times. V is TRBV7-2 and J is TRBJ1-3, with D unresolved. The CDR3 consists of 14 residues. Germline CDR1 and CDR2: SGHTA and FQGNSA. V lost 2 bases and J lost 0, with 5 bases in between. The CDR3 loop reads CASSLMNSGNTIYF. The CDR3 nucleotides read TGTGCCAGCAGCTTAATGAACTCTGGAAACACCATATATTTT.